The rows below give T cell receptor beta chains drawn from one sample of a study of shared clonotypes between healthy human individuals. Profiling relied on immunoSEQ multiplex PCR, and the TCRdb table lists in-frame clones only, not all of them. The data show roughly 2.5 million clones, approximately 94% seen once. What was sequenced was naive CD4+ T cells sorted from blood. These receptors came from a man aged 18 to 29 in good health. The CDR3 runs from the conserved cysteine through the conserved F or W. A D gene is named only where the DNA matches it firmly. Expanded clones get a size class; other rows say once, few or many, or leave the size out.

D	J	size	V	CDR3	DNA
.	TRBJ2-3	.	TRBV4-1	CASSQSGLLSTDTQYF	TGCGCCAGCAGCCAGAGCGGGCTACTAAGCACAGATACGCAGTATTTT
.	TRBJ1-3	.	TRBV6-5	CASSSKQRNTIYF	TGTGCCAGCAGTTCCAAACAGCGAAACACCATATATTTT
TRBD2	TRBJ2-1	.	TRBV10-3	CAINEGGGADNEQFF	TGTGCCATCAACGAGGGCGGGGGGGCGGACAATGAGCAGTTCTTC
TRBD2	TRBJ2-1	.	TRBV13	CASSRYPGREGLNDNEQFF	TGTGCCAGCAGCCGATACCCCGGGCGGGAGGGCCTCAATGACAATGAGCAGTTCTTC
.	TRBJ1-4	.	TRBV5-1	CASSLGETNEKLFF	TGCGCCAGCAGCTTGGGGGAGACTAATGAAAAACTGTTTTTT
.	TRBJ2-3	.	TRBV18	CASSQERGADTQYF	TGTGCCAGCTCACAGGAAAGGGGAGCAGATACGCAGTATTTT
.	TRBJ1-1	.	TRBV29-1	CSVDGEKAFF	TGCAGCGTTGACGGGGAGAAAGCTTTCTTT
.	TRBJ1-4	once	TRBV6-1	CASSEAPPTNEKLFF	TGTGCCAGCAGTGAAGCCCCGCCAACTAATGAAAAACTGTTTTTT
TRBD1	TRBJ1-1	.	TRBV6-1	CASSDQGALNTEAFF	TGTGCCAGCAGTGACCAGGGGGCCTTGAACACTGAAGCTTTCTTT
TRBD1	TRBJ1-2	.	TRBV6-1	CASSPQGMDYGYTF	TGTGCCAGCAGCCCACAGGGGATGGACTATGGCTACACCTTC
TRBD1	TRBJ1-2	.	TRBV2	CASSKRGLDYGYTF	TGTGCCAGCAGCAAAAGGGGGCTGGACTATGGCTACACCTTC
.	TRBJ2-7	.	TRBV5-1	CASSSNRDNPYEQYF	TGCGCCAGCAGCTCCAACCGGGACAACCCCTACGAGCAGTACTTC
.	TRBJ2-5	.	TRBV7-3	CASSLRTKTQETQYF	TGTGCCAGCAGCTTACGGACGAAGACCCAAGAGACCCAGTACTTC
TRBD1	TRBJ2-7	.	TRBV30	CAWSGNRGRGYEQYF	TGTGCCTGGAGTGGGAACAGGGGGCGTGGGTACGAGCAGTACTTC
.	TRBJ1-1	.	TRBV19	CASSIPGRMNTEAFF	TGTGCCAGTAGTATTCCAGGGCGCATGAACACTGAAGCTTTCTTT
.	TRBJ2-7	.	TRBV7-9	CASSLVGHGYEQYF	TGTGCCAGCAGCTTAGTGGGGCATGGCTACGAGCAGTACTTC
.	TRBJ1-2	.	TRBV2	CASAKTGPNYGYTF	TGTGCCAGCGCCAAGACAGGACCTAACTATGGCTACACCTTC
.	TRBJ2-7	.	TRBV18	CASSPQALASSYEQYF	TGTGCCAGCTCACCACAGGCACTCGCCAGCTCCTACGAGCAGTACTTC
.	TRBJ1-3	.	TRBV5-8	CASSLGSPGNTIYF	TGTGCCAGCAGCCTAGGCTCCCCTGGAAACACCATATATTTT
TRBD2	TRBJ2-2	.	TRBV7-8	CASRVRGTSNTGELFF	TGTGCCAGCCGAGTTAGGGGGACTAGCAACACCGGGGAGCTGTTTTTT
.	TRBJ1-1	.	TRBV6-6	CASSLIGGMNTEAFF	TGTGCCAGCAGTTTGATAGGAGGGATGAACACTGAAGCTTTCTTT
TRBD1	TRBJ2-5	.	TRBV11-2	CASSTRQGGETQYF	TGTGCCAGCAGCACCAGACAGGGCGGAGAGACCCAGTACTTC
.	TRBJ2-6	.	TRBV7-3	CASSAGQQFQANVLTF	TGTGCCAGCAGCGCGGGACAGCAATTTCAAGCCAACGTCCTGACTTTC
TRBD2	TRBJ2-5	.	TRBV4-1	CASSQGGGRTKQETQYF	TGCGCCAGCAGCCAAGGAGGCGGGAGGACCAAGCAAGAGACCCAGTACTTC
.	TRBJ2-1	.	TRBV7-3	CASSLEGVPSYNEQFF	TGTGCCAGCAGCTTAGAAGGGGTGCCCTCCTACAATGAGCAGTTCTTC
.	TRBJ2-2	few	TRBV9	CASSVDNTGELFF	TGTGCCAGCAGCGTAGACAACACCGGGGAGCTGTTTTTT
.	TRBJ1-5	few	TRBV2	CASSVSRAQPQHF	TGTGCCAGCAGTGTTAGCAGGGCTCAGCCCCAGCATTTT
TRBD1	TRBJ1-5	.	TRBV30	CAWSISDRGNQPQHF	TGTGCCTGGAGTATCTCCGACAGGGGCAATCAGCCCCAGCATTTT
.	TRBJ1-5	.	TRBV6-6	CASSYPGQISNQPQHF	TGTGCCAGCAGTTACCCTGGACAAATTAGCAATCAGCCCCAGCATTTT
TRBD1	TRBJ2-5	.	TRBV2	CASSEQGGQGQETQYF	TGTGCCAGCAGTGAGCAAGGGGGACAGGGACAAGAGACCCAGTACTTC
TRBD2	TRBJ2-1	.	TRBV9	CASSVGLAGVLSYNEQFF	TGTGCCAGCAGCGTAGGACTAGCGGGAGTCCTTTCCTACAATGAGCAGTTCTTC
TRBD1	TRBJ2-5	.	TRBV5-4	CASSFPQGGRETQYF	TGTGCCAGCAGCTTCCCCCAAGGGGGCAGGGAGACCCAGTACTTC
.	TRBJ2-7	.	TRBV6-6	CASSRDGDYEQYF	TGTGCCAGCAGCCGGGACGGGGACTACGAGCAGTACTTC
.	TRBJ2-4	.	TRBV4-3	CASSQTSIQSLKNIQYF	TGCGCCAGCAGCCAAACATCAATACAGAGCCTCAAAAACATTCAGTACTTC
TRBD1	TRBJ1-1	.	TRBV6-6	CASSRGQGNTEAFF	TGTGCCAGCAGTAGGGGACAGGGGAACACTGAAGCTTTCTTT
.	TRBJ1-6	.	TRBV12-2	CASRLRLGGGSSYNSPLHF	TGTGCAAGTCGCTTACGGTTAGGGGGTGGGAGCTCCTATAATTCACCCCTCCACTTT